This T cell receptor (beta chain) was documented in a study of blood T cells in healthy people across ages. Study-wide findings and caveats: More naive CD4+ cells and higher diversity were found in long-lived than in aged donors. No conclusive comparison of naive versus antigen-experienced cells was possible with unsorted PBMCs.

Remarks on this clonotype: Its antigen is as yet unknown.

Alongside a J-beta primer mix, a sample-barcoded 5' primer served in a second PCR lasting 7 to 11 cycles. TCRdb re-derived calls from the 5' RACE reads in MiXCR, one entry per CDR3 protein. The table records 1.5 million to 1.9 million distinct CDR3 sequences, approximately 43% of them present only once. Donors were healthy Caucasian individuals from Russia aged roughly 6 to 90. Germline V gene data show CDR1 as MGHDK and CDR2 as SYGVNS. The CDR3 totals 13 residues. V lost 3 bases to trimming and J lost 11 bases, with 14 bases between them. The sequence was collected from a woman aged 18-30 years in good health. Sequencing was performed on blood. The J gene is TRBJ2-1, the V gene TRBV25-1; D is perhaps TRBD2 (5 bases). The CDR3 loop reads CASSDFEAGKQFF. In DNA form, the CDR3 reads TGTGCCAGCAGTGATTTCGAGGCGGGTAAGCAGTTCTTC.